A selection of T cell receptor beta chains follows, all from one sample in a study of T-cell memory formation after mild COVID-19. TCRdb processed the 5' RACE reads anew with MiXCR; each CDR3 protein has one entry. Here the sample spans 300,000 to 400,000 distinct CDR3 sequences, more than 15% being singletons. The sequenced sample consisted of PBMCs or a T cell subset sorted from them (not recorded which). These receptor sequences come from a man aged 18-30 years who had mild COVID-19 (a few samples of this study predate the infection). Cell type and time point are not known. Both conserved end residues are part of each CDR3. The order of the fields is J gene, clone size, D gene, V gene, CDR3 protein, CDR3 DNA. The D gene is left open where the match is weak. Clone size, where shown, is once, few, many, or a class for clones that have expanded.

j_call: TRBJ2-1
clone_size: NA
d_call: TRBD2
v_call: TRBV7-2
cdr3_aa: CASREGLADEQFF
cdr3_nt: TGTGCCAGCAGAGAGGGACTAGCGGATGAGCAGTTCTTC

j_call: TRBJ2-7
clone_size: few
d_call: TRBD2
v_call: TRBV27
cdr3_aa: CASSFGSGGFYEQYF
cdr3_nt: TGTGCCAGCAGTTTTGGGAGCGGGGGGTTCTACGAGCAGTACTTC

j_call: TRBJ2-5
clone_size: NA
d_call: TRBD1
v_call: TRBV12-5
cdr3_aa: CASGSGTEAETQYF
cdr3_nt: TGTGCTAGTGGTTCGGGGACAGAGGCGGAGACCCAGTACTTC

j_call: TRBJ1-1
clone_size: NA
d_call: NA
v_call: TRBV7-2
cdr3_aa: CASSLDFTNTEAFF
cdr3_nt: TGTGCCAGCAGCTTAGACTTTACGAACACTGAAGCTTTCTTT

j_call: TRBJ1-4
clone_size: few
d_call: NA
v_call: TRBV7-2
cdr3_aa: CASRPGAGHEKLFF
cdr3_nt: TGTGCCAGCAGACCCGGGGCAGGGCATGAAAAACTGTTTTTT

j_call: TRBJ1-3
clone_size: many
d_call: NA
v_call: TRBV5-1
cdr3_aa: CASSLGQISGNTIYF
cdr3_nt: TGCGCCAGCAGCCTGGGACAAATCTCTGGAAACACCATATATTTT

j_call: TRBJ1-2
clone_size: NA
d_call: NA
v_call: TRBV7-3
cdr3_aa: CASSSAPGGYGYTF
cdr3_nt: TGTGCCAGCAGCTCCGCTCCGGGGGGCTATGGCTACACCTTC

j_call: TRBJ2-5
clone_size: few
d_call: TRBD2
v_call: TRBV4-3
cdr3_aa: CASSHGTSGDQETQYF
cdr3_nt: TGCGCCAGCAGCCACGGGACTAGCGGGGATCAAGAGACCCAGTACTTC

j_call: TRBJ2-2
clone_size: few
d_call: NA
v_call: TRBV12-3/TRBV12-4
cdr3_aa: CASSSTQVYAGELFF
cdr3_nt: TGTGCCAGCAGTTCCACCCAGGTTTACGCCGGGGAGCTGTTTTTT

j_call: TRBJ2-1
clone_size: few
d_call: NA
v_call: TRBV29-1
cdr3_aa: CSVGLTEVQQFF
cdr3_nt: TGCAGCGTTGGACTGACAGAAGTTCAGCAGTTCTTC

j_call: TRBJ1-1
clone_size: few
d_call: TRBD1
v_call: TRBV5-1
cdr3_aa: CASSFAGQGGTEAFF
cdr3_nt: TGCGCCAGCAGCTTCGCTGGACAGGGGGGCACTGAAGCTTTCTTT

j_call: TRBJ2-1
clone_size: many
d_call: TRBD2
v_call: TRBV9
cdr3_aa: CASTAGGTAEQFF
cdr3_nt: TGTGCCAGCACAGCGGGGGGGACCGCTGAGCAGTTCTTC

j_call: TRBJ2-5
clone_size: few
d_call: TRBD2
v_call: TRBV29-1
cdr3_aa: CSVEDGRGAWETQYF
cdr3_nt: TGCAGCGTTGAAGATGGGCGGGGGGCCTGGGAGACCCAGTACTTC

j_call: TRBJ1-5
clone_size: NA
d_call: NA
v_call: TRBV27
cdr3_aa: CASSRINRGNQPQHF
cdr3_nt: TGTGCCAGCAGCCGGATTAACAGAGGGAATCAGCCCCAGCATTTT

j_call: TRBJ2-3
clone_size: few
d_call: TRBD2
v_call: TRBV7-9
cdr3_aa: CASSIGLALTDTQYF
cdr3_nt: TGTGCCAGCAGCATTGGACTAGCCCTCACAGATACGCAGTATTTT

j_call: TRBJ1-2
clone_size: few
d_call: TRBD1
v_call: TRBV29-1
cdr3_aa: CSVAGTARYGYTF
cdr3_nt: TGCAGCGTTGCCGGGACAGCACGTTATGGCTACACCTTC

j_call: TRBJ2-5
clone_size: many
d_call: NA
v_call: TRBV7-3
cdr3_aa: CASSSTSGETQYF
cdr3_nt: TGTGCCAGCAGCTCCACGTCCGGGGAGACCCAGTACTTC

j_call: TRBJ2-2
clone_size: NA
d_call: NA
v_call: TRBV28
cdr3_aa: CASSLEAWRGTGELFF
cdr3_nt: TGTGCCAGCAGTCTAGAAGCCTGGAGAGGCACCGGGGAGCTGTTTTTT

j_call: TRBJ1-6
clone_size: NA
d_call: NA
v_call: TRBV7-9
cdr3_aa: CASSLGPELPLHF
cdr3_nt: TGTGCCAGCAGCTTAGGGCCAGAGCTACCCCTCCACTTT

j_call: TRBJ1-5
clone_size: NA
d_call: NA
v_call: TRBV24-1
cdr3_aa: CATSEGHQPQHF
cdr3_nt: TGTGCCACCAGTGAGGGGCACCAGCCCCAGCATTTT

j_call: TRBJ2-3
clone_size: NA
d_call: TRBD2
v_call: TRBV4-2
cdr3_aa: CASSAGLAEADTQYF
cdr3_nt: TGTGCCAGCAGCGCGGGACTAGCGGAGGCGGATACGCAGTATTTT

j_call: TRBJ2-3
clone_size: NA
d_call: NA
v_call: TRBV6-6
cdr3_aa: CASSYGYRGTDTQYF
cdr3_nt: TGTGCCAGCAGTTACGGGTACAGGGGCACAGATACGCAGTATTTT

j_call: TRBJ1-1
clone_size: NA
d_call: NA
v_call: TRBV6-5
cdr3_aa: CASSYSAGLNTEAFF
cdr3_nt: TGTGCCAGCAGTTACTCGGCGGGGTTGAACACTGAAGCTTTCTTT

j_call: TRBJ2-1
clone_size: NA
d_call: TRBD1
v_call: TRBV7-9
cdr3_aa: CASSKDRDGHNEQFF
cdr3_nt: TGTGCCAGCAGCAAGGACAGGGATGGCCACAATGAGCAGTTCTTC

j_call: TRBJ2-5
clone_size: NA
d_call: TRBD2
v_call: TRBV7-6
cdr3_aa: CASRSSGGAEETQYF
cdr3_nt: TGTGCCAGCAGATCTAGCGGGGGGGCGGAAGAGACCCAGTACTTC